Listed below are T cell receptor beta chains from one sample, sequenced in a study of blood T cells in healthy people across ages. TCRdb analysed the 5' RACE reads with MiXCR anew, one entry per CDR3 protein. Among around 1.7 million distinct CDR3 sequences listed, approximately 30% were seen once. Sequencing input: blood. The receptor source for this set is a woman between 25 and 40 years old in good health. Both conserved end residues are part of each CDR3. A D gene is named only where the DNA matches it firmly. The size of a clone is reported for some rows only, either as once, few or many, or as a class for expanded clones.

.	TRBV2	few	TRBJ1-4	CASSFSQGREEKLFF	TGTGCCAGCAGTTTTAGCCAGGGCCGGGAGGAAAAACTGTTTTTT
.	TRBV5-6	few	TRBJ2-7	CASGDVGSYEQYF	TGTGCCAGCGGGGACGTAGGTTCCTACGAGCAGTACTTC
.	TRBV24-1	.	TRBJ2-2	CATSDARTANTGELFF	TGTGCCACCAGTGACGCGAGGACAGCGAACACCGGGGAGCTGTTTTTT
TRBD2	TRBV4-1	few	TRBJ2-7	CASSPSPAGGSSYEQYF	TGCGCCAGCAGCCCCTCCCCCGCGGGGGGTAGCTCCTACGAGCAGTACTTC
.	TRBV29-1	few	TRBJ1-1	CSAPEGLDRALGTEAFF	TGCAGCGCCCCGGAGGGGTTGGACAGAGCCCTTGGCACTGAAGCTTTCTTT
.	TRBV7-9	few	TRBJ1-2	CASSLAGNHGYTF	TGTGCCAGCAGCTTAGCAGGGAATCATGGCTACACCTTC
.	TRBV11-2	few	TRBJ1-2	CASTGRGYGYTF	TGTGCCAGCACCGGCCGGGGCTATGGCTACACCTTC
.	TRBV24-1	.	TRBJ2-1	CATSHSGVNEQFF	TGTGCCACCAGCCACTCTGGGGTAAATGAGCAGTTCTTC
TRBD2	TRBV20-1	.	TRBJ2-1	CSAKRDFHEQFF	TGCAGTGCTAAGCGGGACTTCCATGAGCAGTTCTTC
TRBD1	TRBV9	.	TRBJ1-1	CASREFGTGNTGNTEAFF	TGTGCCAGCAGGGAGTTCGGGACAGGCAACACCGGAAACACTGAAGCTTTCTTT
TRBD1	TRBV9	.	TRBJ2-7	CASSVDGTVYEQYF	TGTGCCAGCAGCGTAGATGGGACAGTCTACGAGCAGTACTTC
TRBD1	TRBV6-6	.	TRBJ1-1	CASSGSGGSSTEAFF	TGTGCCAGCAGTGGATCAGGGGGATCGAGCACTGAAGCTTTCTTT
TRBD2	TRBV20-1	.	TRBJ2-5	CSALITSAGLETQYF	TGCAGTGCTCTTATCACTAGCGCGGGTTTGGAGACCCAGTACTTC
.	TRBV7-9	.	TRBJ1-1	CASSAPGTHAFF	TGTGCCAGCAGCGCTCCGGGGACACATGCTTTCTTT
.	TRBV7-9	few	TRBJ2-7	CASSLAHGFYEQYF	TGTGCCAGCAGCTTAGCACACGGATTCTACGAGCAGTACTTC
.	TRBV15	.	TRBJ2-7	CATSREDGDSYEQYF	TGTGCCACCAGCAGAGAGGACGGGGACTCCTACGAGCAGTACTTC
.	TRBV29-1	.	TRBJ1-2	CSVGFGRGYTF	TGCAGCGTTGGGTTCGGTCGCGGCTACACCTTC
.	TRBV28	few	TRBJ2-3	CASKGQTAEETTDTQYF	TGTGCCAGCAAAGGGCAGACAGCGGAGGAGACCACAGATACGCAGTATTTT
.	TRBV6-6	.	TRBJ1-5	CASSYNSHLSNQPQHF	TGTGCCAGCAGTTACAATTCACACCTTAGCAATCAGCCCCAGCATTTT
.	TRBV11-2	.	TRBJ2-7	CASSPLRDGTHEQYF	TGTGCCAGCAGCCCTCTCCGCGACGGAACCCACGAGCAGTACTTC
TRBD2	TRBV20-1	.	TRBJ2-2	CSAGRGLAFTGELFF	TGCAGTGCTGGAAGGGGACTAGCCTTCACCGGGGAGCTGTTTTTT
.	TRBV20-1	few	TRBJ2-1	CSFPSGYNEQFF	TGCAGTTTTCCGAGCGGTTACAATGAGCAGTTCTTC
.	TRBV29-1	few	TRBJ1-2	CSVEDHDRNYGYTF	TGCAGCGTTGAAGATCATGACAGGAACTATGGCTACACCTTC
TRBD2	TRBV5-1	few	TRBJ2-1	CASSLEQRGLYNEQFF	TGCGCCAGCAGCTTGGAACAGCGGGGGCTATACAATGAGCAGTTCTTC
TRBD2	TRBV10-3	many	TRBJ2-5	CAIRSASGIETQYF	TGTGCCATCAGGTCGGCTAGCGGGATTGAGACCCAGTACTTC
.	TRBV9	many	TRBJ2-3	CASSVAYERLSTDTQYF	TGTGCCAGCAGCGTAGCGTACGAGAGACTTAGCACAGATACGCAGTATTTT
.	TRBV29-1	few	TRBJ2-3	CSVVGAREATDTQYF	TGCAGCGTCGTAGGTGCAAGGGAGGCTACAGATACGCAGTATTTT
.	TRBV10-2	many	TRBJ2-2	CASSYFLGDTGELFF	TGCGCCAGCAGTTATTTCCTAGGAGACACCGGGGAGCTGTTTTTT
TRBD1	TRBV6-6	many	TRBJ2-1	CASSYSGQNGIYNEQFF	TGTGCCAGCAGTTACTCGGGACAGAACGGAATCTACAATGAGCAGTTCTTC
.	TRBV29-1	.	TRBJ1-1	CSVEQGDAFF	TGCAGCGTTGAACAGGGCGACGCTTTCTTT
TRBD1	TRBV14	.	TRBJ2-3	CASSEDRGLADTQYF	TGTGCCAGCAGCGAGGACAGGGGGCTCGCAGATACGCAGTATTTT
.	TRBV6-5	.	TRBJ1-5	CASSTGGGGNQPQHF	TGTGCCAGCAGTACCGGGGGGGGCGGGAATCAGCCCCAGCATTTT
.	TRBV12-3/TRBV12-4	.	TRBJ1-3	CASTQSGNTIYF	TGTGCCAGCACTCAATCCGGAAACACCATATATTTT
.	TRBV5-1	.	TRBJ2-7	CASSSDSVTLYEQYF	TGCGCCAGCAGTTCGGACTCTGTGACACTATACGAGCAGTACTTC
.	TRBV7-2	.	TRBJ2-7	CASSYPSAIYGVEQYF	TGTGCCAGCAGCTACCCGTCAGCGATCTATGGGGTCGAGCAGTACTTC
.	TRBV10-3	few	TRBJ2-1	CAIGTRYNEQFF	TGTGCCATCGGGACTCGTTACAATGAGCAGTTCTTC
.	TRBV3-1	.	TRBJ2-1	CASSTGVLSYNEQFF	TGTGCCAGCAGCACCGGAGTCCTCTCCTACAATGAGCAGTTCTTC
TRBD2	TRBV5-1	few	TRBJ2-7	CASSSKRGTSESYEQYF	TGCGCCAGCAGCTCCAAACGCGGGACTAGCGAGTCCTACGAGCAGTACTTC
TRBD2	TRBV20-1	once	TRBJ2-5	CSPKGAGGPETQYF	TGCAGTCCCAAGGGGGCGGGAGGGCCAGAGACCCAGTACTTC
.	TRBV25-1	many	TRBJ2-6	CASSEEGGANVLTF	TGTGCCAGCAGTGAAGAGGGGGGGGCCAACGTCCTGACTTTC
.	TRBV30	.	TRBJ1-6	CAWEGSLSPLHF	TGTGCCTGGGAGGGCAGTCTTTCACCCCTCCACTTT
TRBD2	TRBV6-2/TRBV6-3	few	TRBJ2-4	CASSTSGSLAKNIQYF	TGTGCCAGCTCTACTAGCGGGAGCCTAGCCAAAAACATTCAGTACTTC
TRBD2	TRBV4-3	.	TRBJ2-1	CASSLLFSGRYHEQFF	TGCGCCAGCAGCCTCCTATTTAGCGGGAGGTACCATGAGCAGTTCTTC
.	TRBV12-3/TRBV12-4	.	TRBJ2-5	CASSFPYGGFETQYF	TGTGCCAGCAGTTTCCCCTACGGGGGATTCGAGACCCAGTACTTC
.	TRBV9	.	TRBJ2-7	CASSEGGQSSYEQYF	TGTGCCAGCAGCGAGGGGGGACAGTCATCCTACGAGCAGTACTTC
TRBD1	TRBV29-1	.	TRBJ2-7	CSVLRDRDDEQYF	TGCAGCGTCCTCCGGGACAGGGATGACGAGCAGTACTTC
TRBD1	TRBV10-2	once	TRBJ2-3	CASRDRGGTDTQYF	TGCGCCAGCAGGGACAGGGGGGGCACAGATACGCAGTATTTT
TRBD2	TRBV6-6	many	TRBJ2-1	CASSPREGRTYNEQFF	TGTGCCAGCAGCCCAAGGGAGGGCCGAACCTACAATGAGCAGTTCTTC
.	TRBV5-1	.	TRBJ2-1	CASGDLGGSYNEQFF	TGCGCCAGCGGGGATCTGGGCGGCAGTTACAATGAGCAGTTCTTC
.	TRBV9	few	TRBJ2-5	CASSIEGGETQYF	TGTGCCAGCAGCATTGAGGGTGGAGAGACCCAGTACTTC
TRBD2	TRBV5-1	many	TRBJ2-7	CASFAGGGESVYEQYF	TGCGCCAGCTTCGCTGGCGGGGGAGAATCAGTGTACGAGCAGTACTTC
.	TRBV5-1	.	TRBJ2-1	CASSLLPQGSYNEQFF	TGCGCCAGCAGCCTCCTCCCTCAGGGGTCCTACAATGAGCAGTTCTTC
.	TRBV4-3	.	TRBJ1-4	CASSSQPGWEKLFF	TGCGCCAGCAGCTCCCAACCCGGGTGGGAAAAACTGTTTTTT
TRBD2	TRBV5-1	few	TRBJ2-1	CASSLSGVTYNEQFF	TGCGCCAGCAGCTTAAGCGGGGTTACCTACAATGAGCAGTTCTTC